The present entry profiles one TCR beta chain with its context. A read error is possible here, since a much larger clone lies one base away. Amplification targeted TCR beta CDR3 regions from RNA transcripts. An initial round of RT-PCR targeting the TCR CDR3 relied on the HTBI primer set. In TCRdb, the multiplex PCR reads were re-called with MiXCR into one record per CDR3 protein. The data contain about 840,000 distinct CDR3 sequences, about 38% of them singletons. This sample was included in a study of T cells in Graves' hyperthyroidism and ophthalmopathy. Germline loops: CDR1 SQVTM, CDR2 ANQGSEA. The CDR3 runs to 12 residues. The J segment lost 3 bases and the V segment lost 7 bases, leaving 4 bases of the junction unmatched. Graves' hyperthyroidism was deemed stable given no ophthalmopathy progression within 18 months. Pregnant or lactating patients were excluded, as were those with uncontrolled infection or other autoimmune disease. Fresh 10 ml peripheral blood yielded PBMCs.

V gene TRBV29-1 combines with J gene TRBJ2-5; the match to TRBD2 covers 8 bases. The sample comprised blood. This sequence originates from a young man with Graves' hyperthyroidism. CDR3 coding DNA: TGCAGCGGCTTCGGGGGGGAAGAGACCCAGTACTTC. Amino acids: CSGFGGEETQYF.